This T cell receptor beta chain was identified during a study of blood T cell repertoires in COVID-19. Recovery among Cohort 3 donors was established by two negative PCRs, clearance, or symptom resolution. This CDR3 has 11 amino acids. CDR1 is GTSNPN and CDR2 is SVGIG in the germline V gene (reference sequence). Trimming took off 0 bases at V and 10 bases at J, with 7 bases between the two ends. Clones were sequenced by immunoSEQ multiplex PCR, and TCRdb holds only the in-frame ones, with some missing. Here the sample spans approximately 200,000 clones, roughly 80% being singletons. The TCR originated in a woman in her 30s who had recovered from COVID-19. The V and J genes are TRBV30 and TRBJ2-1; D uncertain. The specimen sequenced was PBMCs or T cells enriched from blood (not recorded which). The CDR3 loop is CAWSVRSEQFF. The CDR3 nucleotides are TGTGCCTGGAGTGTACGGAGCGAGCAGTTCTTC.